This TCR beta chain is drawn from a study of regulatory T cells in long-lasting Graves disease. About the study: Antithyroid drugs had been taken under 3 months by newly diagnosed Graves' patients.

Many counts were recorded for this clonotype. Its specificity is unknown. The CDR3 is 14 amino acids. Deletions cut 1 base from V and 7 bases from J, with 12 bases between. Germline V gene sequence: CDR1 SGHNT, CDR2 YENEEA. Time point described: newly diagnosed GD, antithyroid drugs for less than 3 months. PBMC RNA was the source of the TCR library. General study findings and limits: Persistent Graves' patients showed less TCR diversity than newly diagnosed ones. Fewer public clonotypes were shared by new patients (roughly 970) than by persistent patients (about 3,000).

Investigators prepared the TCR beta libraries by applying iRepertoire HTBI primers and Arm-PCR of CDR3 regions. In the authors' methods: Taken together, the samples had around 66 TRBV and more than 11 TRBJ segments identified. TCRdb recomputed calls from the multiplex PCR reads with MiXCR, one row per CDR3 protein. The V and J calls here are based on TCRdb, not the publication. The sample lists 250,000 or so distinct CDR3 sequences, 20% occurring once. This sequence originates from a female donor with Graves disease. Sequenced material: peripheral blood mononuclear cells (PBMCs), taken at new diagnosis, from a patient treated with antithyroid drugs. This chain links TRBV11-3 with TRBJ2-3; perhaps TRBD2 as D (7 bases). In DNA, the CDR3 is TGTGCCAGCAGCTTAGTGGCGGGGGCGAATACGCAGTATTTT. It encodes CASSLVAGANTQYF.